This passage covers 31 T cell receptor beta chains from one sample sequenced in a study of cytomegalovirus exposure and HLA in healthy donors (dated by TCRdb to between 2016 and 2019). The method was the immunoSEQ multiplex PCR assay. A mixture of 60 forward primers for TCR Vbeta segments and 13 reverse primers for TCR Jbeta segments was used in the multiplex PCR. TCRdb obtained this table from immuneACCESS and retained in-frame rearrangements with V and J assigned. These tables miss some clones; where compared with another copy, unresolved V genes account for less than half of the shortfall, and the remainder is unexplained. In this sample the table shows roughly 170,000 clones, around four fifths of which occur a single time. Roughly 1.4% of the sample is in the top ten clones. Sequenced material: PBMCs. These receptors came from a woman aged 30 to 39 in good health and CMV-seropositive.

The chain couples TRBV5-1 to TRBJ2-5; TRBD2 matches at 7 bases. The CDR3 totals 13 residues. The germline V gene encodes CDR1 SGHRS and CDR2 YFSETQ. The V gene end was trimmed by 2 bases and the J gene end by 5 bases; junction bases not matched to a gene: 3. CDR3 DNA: TGCGCCAGCAGCTTCCAGGGAGGGGAGACCCAGTACTTC. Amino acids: CASSFQGGETQYF.

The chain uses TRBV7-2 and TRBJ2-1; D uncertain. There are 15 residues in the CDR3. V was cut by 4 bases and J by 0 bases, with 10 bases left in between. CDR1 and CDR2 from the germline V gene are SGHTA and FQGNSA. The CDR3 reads CASSYFKSSYNEQFF. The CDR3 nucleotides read TGTGCCAGCAGCTACTTCAAGAGCTCCTACAATGAGCAGTTCTTC. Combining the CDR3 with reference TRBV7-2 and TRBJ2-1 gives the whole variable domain GAGVSQSPSNKVTEKGKDVELRCDPISGHTALYWYRQSLGQGLEFLIYFQGNSAPDKSGLPSDRFSAERTGGSVSTLTIQRTQQEDSAVYLCASSYFKSSYNEQFFGPGTRLTVL.

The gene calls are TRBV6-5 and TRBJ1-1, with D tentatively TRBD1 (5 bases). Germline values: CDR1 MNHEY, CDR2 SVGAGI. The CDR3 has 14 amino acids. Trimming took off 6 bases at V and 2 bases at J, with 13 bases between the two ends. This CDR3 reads CASRYQGDNTEAFF. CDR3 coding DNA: TGTGCCAGCAGATATCAGGGTGATAACACTGAAGCTTTCTTT.

The CDR3, as DNA: TGCGCCAGCAGCCAAGGAGACAGGGCCCCTTTCAATGAGCAGTTCTTC. It encodes CASSQGDRAPFNEQFF. The rearrangement joins TRBV4-1 to TRBJ2-1; 7 nucleotides line up with TRBD1. With 1 base clipped from V and 6 bases from J, the junction kept 9 bases outside the gene matches. The germline CDR1 and CDR2 sequences are MGHRA and YSYEKL. There are 16 residues in the CDR3.

This CDR3 reads CSVEYGMNTGELFF. In DNA form, the CDR3 reads TGCAGCGTTGAGTACGGGATGAACACCGGGGAGCTGTTTTTT. This chain links TRBV29-1 with TRBJ2-2; weak D call: TRBD2 (5 bases). The CDR3 totals 14 residues. Germline V gene data show CDR1 as SQVTM and CDR2 as ANQGSEA. The V end lost 3 bases, the J end lost 1 base, and 9 bases lay between the germline ends.

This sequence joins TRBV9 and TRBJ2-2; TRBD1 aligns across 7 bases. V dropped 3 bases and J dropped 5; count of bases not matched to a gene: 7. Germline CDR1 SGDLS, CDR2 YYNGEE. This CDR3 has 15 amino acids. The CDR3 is CASSAQGIGTGELFF. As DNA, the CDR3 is TGTGCCAGCAGCGCACAGGGGATAGGGACCGGGGAGCTGTTTTTT. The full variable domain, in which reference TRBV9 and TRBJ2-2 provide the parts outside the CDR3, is DSGVTQTPKHLITATGQRVTLRCSPRSGDLSVYWYQQSLDQGLQFLIQYYNGEERAKGNILERFSAQQFPDLHSELNLSSLELGDSALYFCASSAQGIGTGELFFGEGSRLTVL.

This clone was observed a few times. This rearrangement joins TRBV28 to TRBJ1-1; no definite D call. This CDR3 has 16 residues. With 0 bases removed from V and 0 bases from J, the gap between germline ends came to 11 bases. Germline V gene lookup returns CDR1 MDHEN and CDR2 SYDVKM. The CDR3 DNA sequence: TGTGCCAGCAGTTTATGGGCTGGCGGAATGAACACTGAAGCTTTCTTT. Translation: CASSLWAGGMNTEAFF.

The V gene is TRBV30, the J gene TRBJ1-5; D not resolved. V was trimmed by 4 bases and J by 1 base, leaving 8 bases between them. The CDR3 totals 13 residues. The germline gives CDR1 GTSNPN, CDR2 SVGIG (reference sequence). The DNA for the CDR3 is TGTGCCTGGACCCGTGAGAGCAATCAGCCCCAGCATTTT. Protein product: CAWTRESNQPQHF.

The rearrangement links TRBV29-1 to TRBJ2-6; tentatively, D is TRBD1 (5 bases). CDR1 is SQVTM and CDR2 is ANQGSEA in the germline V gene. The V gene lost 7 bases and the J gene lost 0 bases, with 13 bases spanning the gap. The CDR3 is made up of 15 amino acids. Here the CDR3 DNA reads TGCAGCGCTGGGGCAGGGCACTCTGGGGCCAACGTCCTGACTTTC. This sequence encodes CSAGAGHSGANVLTF.

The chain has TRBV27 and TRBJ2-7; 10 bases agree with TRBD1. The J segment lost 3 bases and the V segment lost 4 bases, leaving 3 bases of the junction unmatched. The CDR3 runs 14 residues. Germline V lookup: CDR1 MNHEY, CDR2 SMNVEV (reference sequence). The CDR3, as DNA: TGTGCCAGCAGTTCCAGGACAGGGGGCTACGAGCAGTACTTC. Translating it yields CASSSRTGGYEQYF.

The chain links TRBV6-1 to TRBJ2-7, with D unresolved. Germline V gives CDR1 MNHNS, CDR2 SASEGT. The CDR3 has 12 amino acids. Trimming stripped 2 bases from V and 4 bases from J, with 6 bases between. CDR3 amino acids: CASSESSYEQYF. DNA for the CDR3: TGTGCCAGCAGTGAATCCTCGTACGAGCAGTACTTC.

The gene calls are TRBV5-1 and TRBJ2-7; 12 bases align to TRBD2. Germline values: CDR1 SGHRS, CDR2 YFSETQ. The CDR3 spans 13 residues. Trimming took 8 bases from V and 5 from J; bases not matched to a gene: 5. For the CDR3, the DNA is TGCGCCAGTTCTAGCGGGAGGGCCGACGAGCAGTACTTC. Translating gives CASSSGRADEQYF.

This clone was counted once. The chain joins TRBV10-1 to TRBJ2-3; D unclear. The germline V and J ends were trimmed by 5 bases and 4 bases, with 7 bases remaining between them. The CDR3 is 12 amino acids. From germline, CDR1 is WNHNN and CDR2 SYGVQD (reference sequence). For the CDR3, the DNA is TGCGCCAGCAGTTTCCCTTCAGATACGCAGTATTTT. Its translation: CASSFPSDTQYF.

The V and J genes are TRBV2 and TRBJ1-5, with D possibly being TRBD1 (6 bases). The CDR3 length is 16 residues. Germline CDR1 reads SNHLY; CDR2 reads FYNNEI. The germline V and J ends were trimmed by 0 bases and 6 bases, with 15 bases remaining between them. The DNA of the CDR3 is TGTGCCAGCAGTGAAGCGCCAGGGGTGGTTGGTCAGCCCCAGCATTTT. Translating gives CASSEAPGVVGQPQHF.

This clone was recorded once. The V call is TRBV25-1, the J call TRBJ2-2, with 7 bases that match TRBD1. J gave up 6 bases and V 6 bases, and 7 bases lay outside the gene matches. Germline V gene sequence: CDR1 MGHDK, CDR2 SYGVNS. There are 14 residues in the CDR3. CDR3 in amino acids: CASSTTGYAGELFF. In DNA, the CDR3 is TGTGCCAGCAGCACGACAGGGTACGCCGGGGAGCTGTTTTTT. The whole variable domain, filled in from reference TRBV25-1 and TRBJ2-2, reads EADIYQTPRYLVIGTGKKITLECSQTMGHDKMYWYQQDPGMELHLIHYSYGVNSTEKGDLSSESTVSRIRTEHFPLTLESARPSHTSQYLCASSTTGYAGELFFGEGSRLTVL.

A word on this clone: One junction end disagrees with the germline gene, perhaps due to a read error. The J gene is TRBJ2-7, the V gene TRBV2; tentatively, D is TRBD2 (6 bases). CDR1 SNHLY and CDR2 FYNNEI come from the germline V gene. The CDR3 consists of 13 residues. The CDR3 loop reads CAGGTQTSSEQYF. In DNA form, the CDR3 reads TGTGCCGGCGGGACTCAGACGTCCTCCGAGCAGTACTTC.

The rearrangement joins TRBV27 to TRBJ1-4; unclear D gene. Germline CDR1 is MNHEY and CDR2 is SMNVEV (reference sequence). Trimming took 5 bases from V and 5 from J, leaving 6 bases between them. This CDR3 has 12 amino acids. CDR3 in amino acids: CASSPPNEKLFF. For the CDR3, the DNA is TGTGCCAGCAGTCCTCCGAATGAAAAACTGTTTTTT.

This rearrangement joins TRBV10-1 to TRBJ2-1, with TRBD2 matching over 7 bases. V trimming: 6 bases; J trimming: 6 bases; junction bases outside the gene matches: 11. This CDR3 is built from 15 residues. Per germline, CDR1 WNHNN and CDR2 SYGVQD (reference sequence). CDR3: CASSPLGGSPNEQFF. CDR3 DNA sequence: TGCGCCAGCAGCCCCCTAGGCGGGAGTCCCAATGAGCAGTTCTTC.

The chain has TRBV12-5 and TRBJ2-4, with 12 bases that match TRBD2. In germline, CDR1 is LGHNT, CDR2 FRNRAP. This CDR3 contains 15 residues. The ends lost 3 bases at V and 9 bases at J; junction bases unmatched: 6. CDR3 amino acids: CASGFMTSGSIIQYF. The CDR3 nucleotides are TGTGCTAGTGGTTTCATGACTAGCGGGAGTATCATTCAGTACTTC. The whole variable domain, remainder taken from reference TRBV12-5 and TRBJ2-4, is DARVTQTPRHKVTEMGQEVTMRCQPILGHNTVFWYRQTMMQGLELLAYFRNRAPLDDSGMPKDRFSAEMPDATLATLKIQPSEPRDSAVYFCASGFMTSGSIIQYFGAGTRLSVL.

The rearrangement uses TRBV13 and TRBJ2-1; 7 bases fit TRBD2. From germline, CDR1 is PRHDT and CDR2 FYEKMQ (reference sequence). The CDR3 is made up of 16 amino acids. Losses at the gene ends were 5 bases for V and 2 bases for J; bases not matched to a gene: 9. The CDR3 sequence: CASSHSAGVTYNEQFF. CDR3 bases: TGTGCCAGCAGCCACTCGGCGGGAGTAACCTACAATGAGCAGTTCTTC.

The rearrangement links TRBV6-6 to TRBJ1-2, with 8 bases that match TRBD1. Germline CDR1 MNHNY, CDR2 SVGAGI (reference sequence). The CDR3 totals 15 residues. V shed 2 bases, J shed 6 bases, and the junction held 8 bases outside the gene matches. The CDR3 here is CASSYPLTGVNGYTF. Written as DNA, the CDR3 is TGTGCCAGCAGTTACCCCCTGACAGGGGTAAATGGCTACACCTTC.

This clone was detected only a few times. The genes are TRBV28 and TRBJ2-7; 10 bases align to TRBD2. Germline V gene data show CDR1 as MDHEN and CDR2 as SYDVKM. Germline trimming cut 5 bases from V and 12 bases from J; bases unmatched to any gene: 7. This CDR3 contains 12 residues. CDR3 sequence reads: CASSPSGGAVYF. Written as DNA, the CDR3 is TGTGCCAGCAGTCCTAGCGGGGGCGCCGTGTACTTC. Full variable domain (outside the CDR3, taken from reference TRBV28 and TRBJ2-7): DVKVTQSSRYLVKRTGEKVFLECVQDMDHENMFWYRQDPGLGLRLIYFSYDVKMKEKGDIPEGYSVSREKKERFSLILESASTNQTSMYLCASSPSGGAVYFGPGTRLTVT.

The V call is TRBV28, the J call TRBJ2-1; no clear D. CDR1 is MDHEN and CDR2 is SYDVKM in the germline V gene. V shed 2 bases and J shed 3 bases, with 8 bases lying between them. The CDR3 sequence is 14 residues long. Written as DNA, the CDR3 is TGTGCCAGCAGTTTAACCACATACTACAATGAGCAGTTCTTC. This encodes CASSLTTYYNEQFF.

For the CDR3, the DNA is TGCGCCAGCAGCCAAGATTACCAGGGAATTGACAATGAGCAGTTCTTC. Translation: CASSQDYQGIDNEQFF. This sequence joins TRBV4-3 and TRBJ2-1, with a weak D call TRBD1 (5 bases). The CDR3 covers 16 residues. Germline V lookup: CDR1 LGHNA, CDR2 YSLEER. Trimming removed 0 bases from V and 5 bases from J, with 14 bases in between.

The CDR3 here is CAVADSSYNEQFF. The CDR3 nucleotides read TGTGCTGTCGCGGACTCGTCCTACAATGAGCAGTTCTTC. This chain links TRBV5-6 with TRBJ2-1, with a tentative D call TRBD2 (5 bases). Germline CDR1 SGHDT, CDR2 YYEEEE. This CDR3 has 13 amino acids.

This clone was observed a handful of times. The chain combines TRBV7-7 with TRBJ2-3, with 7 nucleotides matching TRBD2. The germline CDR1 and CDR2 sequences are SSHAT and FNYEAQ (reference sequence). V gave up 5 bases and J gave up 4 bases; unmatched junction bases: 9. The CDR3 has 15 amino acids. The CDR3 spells CASSPLGGSSDTQYF. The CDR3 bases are TGTGCCAGCAGCCCCTTGGGCGGGAGTTCAGATACGCAGTATTTT.

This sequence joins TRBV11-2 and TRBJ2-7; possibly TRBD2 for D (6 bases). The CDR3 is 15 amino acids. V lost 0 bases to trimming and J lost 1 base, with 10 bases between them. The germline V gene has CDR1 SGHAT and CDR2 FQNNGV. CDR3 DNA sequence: TGTGCCAGCAGCTTAGACCTTAGCGGATCCTACGAGCAGTACTTC. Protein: CASSLDLSGSYEQYF.

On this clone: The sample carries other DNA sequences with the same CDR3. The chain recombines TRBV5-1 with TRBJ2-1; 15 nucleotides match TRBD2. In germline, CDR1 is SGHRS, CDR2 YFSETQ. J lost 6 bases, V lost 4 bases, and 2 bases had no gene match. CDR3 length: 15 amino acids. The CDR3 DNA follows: TGCGCCAGCAGCCTGGGACTAGCGGGAGGCAATGAGCAGTTCTTC. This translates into CASSLGLAGGNEQFF.

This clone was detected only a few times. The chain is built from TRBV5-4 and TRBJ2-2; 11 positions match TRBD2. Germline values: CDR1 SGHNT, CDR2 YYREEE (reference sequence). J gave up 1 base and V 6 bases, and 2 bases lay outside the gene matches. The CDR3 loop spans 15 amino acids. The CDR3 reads CASTLAGGNTGELFF. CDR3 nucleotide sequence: TGTGCCAGCACGCTAGCGGGAGGGAACACCGGGGAGCTGTTTTTT. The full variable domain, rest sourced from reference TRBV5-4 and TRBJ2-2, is ETGVTQSPTHLIKTRGQQVTLRCSSQSGHNTVSWYQQALGQGPQFIFQYYREEENGRGNFPPRFSGLQFPNYSSELNVNALELDDSALYLCASTLAGGNTGELFFGEGSRLTVL.

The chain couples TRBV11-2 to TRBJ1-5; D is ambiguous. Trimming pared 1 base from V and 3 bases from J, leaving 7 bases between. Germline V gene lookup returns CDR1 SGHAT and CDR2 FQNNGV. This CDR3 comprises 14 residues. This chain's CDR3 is CASSLGFSNQPQHF. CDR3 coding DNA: TGTGCCAGCAGCTTAGGTTTCTCCAATCAGCCCCAGCATTTT.

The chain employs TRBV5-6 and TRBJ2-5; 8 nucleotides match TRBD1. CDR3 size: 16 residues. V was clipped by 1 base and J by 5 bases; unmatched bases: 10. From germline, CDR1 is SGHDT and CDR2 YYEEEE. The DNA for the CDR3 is TGTGCCAGCAGCTTGAGGACAGGGAGCAAAGGGGAGACCCAGTACTTC. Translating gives CASSLRTGSKGETQYF.